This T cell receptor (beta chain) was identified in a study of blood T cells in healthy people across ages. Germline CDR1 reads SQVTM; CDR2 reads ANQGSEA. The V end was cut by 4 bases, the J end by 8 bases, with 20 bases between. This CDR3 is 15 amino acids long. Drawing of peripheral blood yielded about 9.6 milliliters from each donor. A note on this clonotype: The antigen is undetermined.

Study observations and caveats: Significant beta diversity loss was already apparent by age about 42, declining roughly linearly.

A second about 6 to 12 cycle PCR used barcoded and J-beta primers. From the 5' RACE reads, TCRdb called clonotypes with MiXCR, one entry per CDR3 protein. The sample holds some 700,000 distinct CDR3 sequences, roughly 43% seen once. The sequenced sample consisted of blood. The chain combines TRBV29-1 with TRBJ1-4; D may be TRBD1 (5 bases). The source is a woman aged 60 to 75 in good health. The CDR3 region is CSVARGGLGREKLFF. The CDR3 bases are TGCAGCGTTGCAAGAGGAGGGTTGGGGCGAGAAAAACTGTTTTTT. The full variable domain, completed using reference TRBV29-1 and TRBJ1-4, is SAVISQKPSRDICQRGTSLTIQCQVDSQVTMMFWYRQQPGQSLTLIATANQGSEATYESGFVIDKFPISRPNLTFSTLTVSNMSPEDSSIYLCSVARGGLGREKLFFGSGTQLSVL.